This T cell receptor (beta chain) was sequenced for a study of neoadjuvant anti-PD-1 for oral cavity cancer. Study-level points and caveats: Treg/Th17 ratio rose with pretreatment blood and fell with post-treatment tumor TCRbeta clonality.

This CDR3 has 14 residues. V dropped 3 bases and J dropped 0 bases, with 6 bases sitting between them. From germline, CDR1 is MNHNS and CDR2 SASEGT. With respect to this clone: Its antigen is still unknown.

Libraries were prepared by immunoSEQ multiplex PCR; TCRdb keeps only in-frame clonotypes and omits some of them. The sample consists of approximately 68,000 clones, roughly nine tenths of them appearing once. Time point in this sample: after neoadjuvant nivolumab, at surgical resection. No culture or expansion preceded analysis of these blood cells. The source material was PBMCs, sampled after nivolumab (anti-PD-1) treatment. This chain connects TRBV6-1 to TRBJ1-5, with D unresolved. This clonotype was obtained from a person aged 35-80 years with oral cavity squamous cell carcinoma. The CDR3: CASSDGYSNQPQHF. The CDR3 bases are TGTGCCAGCAGTGACGGCTATAGCAATCAGCCCCAGCATTTT.